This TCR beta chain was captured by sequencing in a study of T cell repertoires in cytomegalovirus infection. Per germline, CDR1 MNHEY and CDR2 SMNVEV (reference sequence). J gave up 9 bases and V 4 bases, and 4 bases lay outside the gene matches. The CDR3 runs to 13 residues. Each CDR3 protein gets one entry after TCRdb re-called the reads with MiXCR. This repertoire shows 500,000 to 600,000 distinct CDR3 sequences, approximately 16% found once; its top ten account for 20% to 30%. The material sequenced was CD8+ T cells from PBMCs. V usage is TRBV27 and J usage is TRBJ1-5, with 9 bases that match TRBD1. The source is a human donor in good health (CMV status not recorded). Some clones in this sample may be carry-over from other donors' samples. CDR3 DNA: TGTGCCAGCAGTTATGGACAGGGGCGGCCCCAGCATTTT. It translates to CASSYGQGRPQHF.